This T cell receptor (beta chain) was recovered during a study of cytomegalovirus exposure and HLA in healthy donors. PCR involved 60 Vbeta and 13 Jbeta primers. The method was immunoSEQ multiplex PCR; TCRdb's version includes in-frame clones alone and lacks a portion of them. The sample contains 170,000 or so clones, more than 60% of which appear only once. These donors, healthy bone marrow donors, were studied. The CDR3 sequence is 15 residues long. V was trimmed by 1 base and J by 0 bases, leaving 10 bases between them. Germline lookup yields CDR1 SGHTA and CDR2 FQGNSA. Material: PBMCs. The chain recombines TRBV7-2 with TRBJ2-7; possibly TRBD2 for D (5 bases). The TCR comes from a woman aged 25-40 years in good health and CMV-seropositive. The CDR3 DNA reads as TGTGCCAGCAGCTTAGACGGCGGAGGCTCCTACGAGCAGTACTTC. It encodes CASSLDGGGSYEQYF.